One sample yielded the 19 T cell receptor beta chains listed below, sequenced in a study of shared clonotypes between healthy human individuals (dated by TCRdb to 2018 to 2021). The library was obtained by the immunoSEQ multiplex PCR assay. TCRdb took over this immuneACCESS table, retaining in-frame rearrangements with V and J assigned. Such tables are incomplete; in checked studies, under half of the missing clones stem from an unresolved V gene, and the remainder is unexplained. This sample lists roughly 96,000 clones; around 47% were detected once. Clones ranked in the top ten supply approximately 15% of the sample. The sequenced sample consisted of PBMCs. These receptors all come from a woman between 40 and 50 years old in good health. Some clones in this sample may be carry-over from other donors' samples.

The CDR3 loop reads CASSPGGLAGVYEQYF. Written as DNA, the CDR3 is TGTGCCAGCAGCCCGGGCGGACTAGCGGGAGTCTACGAGCAGTACTTC. The chain employs TRBV5-4 and TRBJ2-5, with 13 nucleotides matching TRBD2. The J call may be in error: the DNA end matches TRBJ2-7 better. Germline V CDR1 and CDR2: SGHNT, YYREEE (reference sequence). CDR3 length equals 16 residues.

This clone was counted only a few times. The rearrangement uses TRBV28 and TRBJ1-3; tentatively, D is TRBD1 (6 bases). The CDR3 contains 15 residues. Germline CDR1 and CDR2: MDHEN and SYDVKM. Trimming cost V 6 bases and J 3 bases, with 15 bases left between them. In nucleotides, the CDR3 is TGTGCCAGCAGACCGGACAGCTCCGTTGGAAACACCATATATTTT. Residues: CASRPDSSVGNTIYF.

This clone came up a few times. V usage is TRBV6-6 and J usage is TRBJ1-5, with TRBD1 identical over 8 bases. The CDR3 length is 13 residues. Germline V gene data show CDR1 as MNHNY and CDR2 as SVGAGI (reference sequence). Germline trimming cut 10 bases from V and 4 bases from J; bases unmatched to any gene: 6. CDR3 sequence: CATVQGVNQPQHF. The CDR3 nucleotides read TGTGCCACAGTACAGGGGGTGAATCAGCCCCAGCATTTT.

The chain has TRBV18 and TRBJ2-2; a possible D gene is TRBD2 (5 bases). This CDR3 comprises 17 residues. V was trimmed by 4 bases and J by 4 bases, leaving 19 bases between them. The germline V gene has CDR1 KGHSH and CDR2 LQKENI. CDR3 sequence (DNA): TGTGCCAGCTCACTTGCAAAGCCCCTCCGGGGCACCGGGGAGCTGTTTTTT. Amino acids: CASSLAKPLRGTGELFF.

This clone came up a few times. The genes are TRBV28 and TRBJ1-1; D unclear. The CDR3 is 14 amino acids. Trimming stripped 2 bases from V and 1 base from J, with 8 bases between. CDR1 is MDHEN, CDR2 SYDVKM, per germline. The CDR3 reads CASSLRRRNTEAFF. CDR3 sequence (DNA): TGTGCCAGCAGTTTACGTCGCAGGAACACTGAAGCTTTCTTT.

This clone was seen only a few times. The CDR3 nucleotides are TGCGCCAGCAGCCAAGATTGGGGCCAAGAGACCCAGTACTTC. Translation: CASSQDWGQETQYF. This sequence joins TRBV4-1 and TRBJ2-5; D call uncertain. V was pared by 0 bases and J by 1 base, with 6 bases between. The CDR3 spans 14 residues. Per germline, CDR1 MGHRA and CDR2 YSYEKL.

The gene calls are TRBV19 and TRBJ2-5, with TRBD1 identical over 7 bases. The J call may be mistaken, given a closer DNA end match to TRBJ2-7. The germline gives CDR1 LNHDA, CDR2 SQIVND (reference sequence). This CDR3 spans 13 amino acids. CDR3 sequence reads: CASGAGTANEQYF. The CDR3 bases are TGTGCCAGTGGCGCCGGGACAGCTAACGAGCAGTACTTC.

This clone was recorded at least ten times. V and J are TRBV4-1 and TRBJ2-5; D gene unclear. With 5 bases removed from V and 5 bases from J, the gap between germline ends came to 15 bases. CDR3 length: 14 amino acids. Germline CDR1 MGHRA, CDR2 YSYEKL. This chain's CDR3 is CASSSPTRSETQYF. The DNA of the CDR3 is TGCGCCAGCAGCTCCCCCACACGATCGGAGACCCAGTACTTC.

V gene TRBV6-1 combines with J gene TRBJ1-3; D gene unclear. The CDR3 loop spans 11 amino acids. V lost 8 bases and J 4 bases, leaving 6 bases between the germline ends. CDR1 is MNHNS, CDR2 SASEGT, per germline. The CDR3 is CASQRGNTIYF. The CDR3 DNA is TGTGCCAGCCAAAGGGGAAACACCATATATTTT.

This chain connects TRBV27 to TRBJ2-3; 8 positions match TRBD1. The CDR3 is 14 amino acids. Trimming at V came to 3 bases and at J to 4 bases, leaving 3 bases not matched to a gene. CDR1 is MNHEY, CDR2 SMNVEV, per germline (reference sequence). CDR3 DNA sequence: TGTGCCAGCAGTTTTTCGACAGGGGCAGATACGCAGTATTTT. Its protein is CASSFSTGADTQYF.

This clone has just a few counts. V and J are TRBV5-1 and TRBJ2-3; 16 nucleotides line up with TRBD2. V trimming: 1 base; J trimming: 3 bases; junction bases outside the gene matches: 11. The CDR3 is 20 amino acids. Germline loops: CDR1 SGHRS, CDR2 YFSETQ. CDR3 in DNA: TGCGCCAGCAGCTTGCCGGGACTAGCGGGAGGGCCGGGAGTGACAGATACGCAGTATTTT. Translating gives CASSLPGLAGGPGVTDTQYF.

Turning to this clone: A far larger clone is one base from this, pointing to a likely read error. The V call is TRBV28, the J call TRBJ2-5; TRBD2 aligns across 13 bases. The J call may be incorrect, as the DNA end agrees better with TRBJ2-7. The CDR3 has 15 residues. Per the germline V gene, CDR1 is MDHEN and CDR2 is SYDVKM. The CDR3 DNA follows: TGTGCCAGCAGTGGACTAGCGGGAGAATCAGGCGAGCAGTACTTC. Encoded protein: CASSGLAGESGEQYF.

The rearrangement joins TRBV5-1 to TRBJ1-1, with D possibly matching TRBD1 (5 bases). Germline CDR1 is SGHRS and CDR2 is YFSETQ. Trimming cost V 3 bases and J 0 bases, with 6 bases left between them. CDR3 length equals 13 residues. CDR3 region: CASSSQVNTEAFF. The CDR3 DNA reads TGCGCCAGCAGCTCACAGGTGAACACTGAAGCTTTCTTT. The full variable domain, rest sourced from reference TRBV5-1 and TRBJ1-1, is KAGVTQTPRYLIKTRGQQVTLSCSPISGHRSVSWYQQTPGQGLQFLFEYFSETQRNKGNFPGRFSGRQFSNSRSEMNVSTLELGDSALYLCASSSQVNTEAFFGQGTRLTVV.

The chain uses TRBV21-1 and TRBJ2-7; the table's D call TRBD2 went unverified against the DNA. TRBV21-1 is given as a pseudogene. The CDR3 sequence is 15 residues long. The CDR3 sequence is CASSKGTSGTHEQYF. The CDR3 DNA sequence: TGTGCCAGCAGCAAAGGTACTAGCGGGACGCACGAGCAGTACTTC.

The V and J genes are TRBV6-5 and TRBJ2-1, with 12 positions matching TRBD2. Germline lookup yields CDR1 MNHEY and CDR2 SVGAGI. V was pared by 7 bases and J by 4 bases, with 5 bases of the junction left unmatched. The CDR3 totals 15 residues. The CDR3 nucleotides are TGTGCCAGCACCGACGGACTAGCGGGATACAATGAGCAGTTCTTC. This encodes CASTDGLAGYNEQFF.

This sequence joins TRBV5-4 and TRBJ1-3; weak D call: TRBD1 (6 bases). The V end lost 6 bases, the J end lost 0 bases, and 13 bases lay between the germline ends. CDR1 is SGHNT and CDR2 is YYREEE in the germline V gene (reference sequence). The CDR3 extends over 15 amino acids. In DNA, the CDR3 is TGTGCCAGCAACAACAGGGACTTCTCTGGAAACACCATATATTTT. This sequence encodes CASNNRDFSGNTIYF.

CDR3 sequence: CASSLGGVAGYEQYF. In nucleotides, the CDR3 is TGTGCCAGCAGCTTAGGGGGGGTGGCCGGGTACGAGCAGTACTTC. The V and J genes are TRBV7-9 and TRBJ2-7, with a tentative D call TRBD2 (6 bases). V lost 1 base, J lost 4 bases, and 14 bases lay in between. Germline V gives CDR1 SEHNR, CDR2 FQNEAQ (reference sequence). The CDR3 runs to 15 residues.

This chain uses TRBV4-1 with TRBJ2-7, with 10 bases matching TRBD1. CDR1 and CDR2 from the germline V gene are MGHRA and YSYEKL. The CDR3 totals 15 residues. V was clipped by 4 bases and J by 1 base; unmatched bases: 4. Here the CDR3 reads CASSRGQGGSYEQYF. CDR3 DNA sequence: TGCGCCAGCAGCCGAGGACAGGGGGGGTCCTACGAGCAGTACTTC.

With respect to this clone: A read error is the likely source, as a far larger clone sits one nucleotide away. J is TRBJ2-5 and V is TRBV4-2, with 9 nucleotides matching TRBD1. Germline CDR1 is LGHNA and CDR2 is YNFKEQ. V was pared by 4 bases and J by 11 bases, with 14 bases of the junction left unmatched. The CDR3 length is 15 residues. CDR3: CASSRLGDRAYEQYF. DNA of the CDR3: TGTGCCAGCAGCCGGTTAGGGGACAGGGCCTATGAGCAGTACTTC.